What follows describes a single T cell receptor beta chain. Its target is not known. This sample was included in a study of CD8 T cells in ankylosing spondylitis. Study-level results: As reported, disease-linked clones showed significant enrichment in matched ankylosing spondylitis synovial fluid. Eight highly homologous variants made up a TCR beta motif, and this motif appeared characteristic of ankylosing spondylitis blood. A CD8+ phenotype characterized the disease-linked clones, which were relatively rare in peripheral blood.

Quantitative 5'-RACE with molecular barcodes generated TCR beta libraries. One entry per CDR3 protein results from TCRdb running MiXCR on the 5' RACE reads. The sample includes more than 250,000 distinct CDR3 sequences, 6.5% to 10% of them seen just once. V shed 2 bases and J 4 bases; nucleotides not matched to a gene: 9. The CDR3 spans 16 residues. Germline V gene sequence: CDR1 SGHRS, CDR2 YFSETQ. This clonotype originated in a male donor with ankylosing spondylitis. The chain is built from TRBV5-1 and TRBJ2-5; 9 nucleotides agree with TRBD2. Source material: blood, either unsorted or a sorted T cell fraction (not recorded which). The CDR3 DNA follows: TGCGCCAGCAGCTTTATATGGCGGGAGGGTCGAGAGACCCAGTACTTC. Its protein product is CASSFIWREGRETQYF.